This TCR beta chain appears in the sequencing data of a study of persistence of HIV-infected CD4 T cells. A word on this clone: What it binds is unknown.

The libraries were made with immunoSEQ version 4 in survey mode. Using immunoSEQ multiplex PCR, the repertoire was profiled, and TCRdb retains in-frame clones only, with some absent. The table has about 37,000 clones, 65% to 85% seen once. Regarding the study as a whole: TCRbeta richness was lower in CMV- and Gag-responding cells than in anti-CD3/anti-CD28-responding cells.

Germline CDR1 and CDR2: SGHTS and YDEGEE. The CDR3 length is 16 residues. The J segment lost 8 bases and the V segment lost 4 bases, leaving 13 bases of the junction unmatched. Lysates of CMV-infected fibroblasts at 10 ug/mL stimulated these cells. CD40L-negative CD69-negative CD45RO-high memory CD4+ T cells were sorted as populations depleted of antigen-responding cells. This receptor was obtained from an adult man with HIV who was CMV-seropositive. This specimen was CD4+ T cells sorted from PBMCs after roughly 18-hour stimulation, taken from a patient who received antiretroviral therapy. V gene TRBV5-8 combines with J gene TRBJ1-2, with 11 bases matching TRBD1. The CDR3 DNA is TGTGCCAGCAGCCCCCAACTTGGACAGGGGGCTATAGGCTACACCTTC. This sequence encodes CASSPQLGQGAIGYTF.